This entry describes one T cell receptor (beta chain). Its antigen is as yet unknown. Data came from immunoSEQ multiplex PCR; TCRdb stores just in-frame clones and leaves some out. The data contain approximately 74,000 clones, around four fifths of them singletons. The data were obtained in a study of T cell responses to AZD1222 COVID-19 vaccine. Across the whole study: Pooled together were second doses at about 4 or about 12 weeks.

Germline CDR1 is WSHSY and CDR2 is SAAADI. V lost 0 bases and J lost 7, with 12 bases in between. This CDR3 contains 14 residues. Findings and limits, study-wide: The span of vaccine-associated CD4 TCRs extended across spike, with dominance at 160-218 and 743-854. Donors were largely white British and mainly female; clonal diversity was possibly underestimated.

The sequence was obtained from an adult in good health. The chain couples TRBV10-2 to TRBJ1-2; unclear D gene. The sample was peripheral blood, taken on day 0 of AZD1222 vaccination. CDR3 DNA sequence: TGCGCCAGCAGTGAGTCCCGGTTTGATGGTGGCTACACCTTC. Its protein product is CASSESRFDGGYTF.